This note documents a single T cell receptor (beta chain) sequence. Its antigen remains unknown. This sample is drawn from a study of graft-versus-host responses after intestinal transplantation. Repertoires were generated with immunoSEQ multiplex PCR, while TCRdb's copy carries only in-frame clones and drops some. The sample shows 90,000 to 120,000 clones, about 91% of them seen only once. Notes on the study in general: The recipient marrow held GvH clones, and some of them showed up first in ileum or blood.

The sequence was obtained from a human donor who was the organ donor for an intestinal transplant. Sequences were derived from unstimulated CD4+ T cells sorted from spleen or lymph node cells, sampled before transplant.

CDR3 sequence: CASRARTGTREQYF. Here the CDR3 DNA reads TGTGCCAGCAGGGCTCGGACAGGGACACGCGAGCAGTACTTC. V is TRBV5-6 and J is TRBJ2-7, with 8 bases identical to TRBD1. CDR1 is SGHDT, CDR2 YYEEEE, per germline. V lost 5 bases and J lost 6; bases outside the gene matches: 10. CDR3 length equals 14 residues.